A single sample is the source of the 5 T cell receptor beta chains below, sequenced in a study of shared clonotypes between healthy human individuals. The data were produced by immunoSEQ multiplex PCR, yet TCRdb's version contains in-frame clones alone and is incomplete. The table includes about 2.4 million clones, over 85% detected once. Input material: naive CD4+ T cells from PBMCs. The subset denotes: CD45RA+ positively selected. All receptors come from a man between 18 and 35 years old in good health. Some clones in this sample may be carry-over from other donors' samples.

This chain connects TRBV5-1 to TRBJ1-1, with TRBD1 identical over 8 bases. Trimming at V came to 0 bases and at J to 4 bases, leaving 5 bases not matched to a gene. The CDR3 extends over 15 amino acids. Germline assignment: CDR1 SGHRS and CDR2 YFSETQ. This CDR3 reads CASSLDVTGATEAFF. For the CDR3, the DNA is TGCGCCAGCAGCTTGGACGTGACAGGGGCCACTGAAGCTTTCTTT.

In this sample, this clone turned up once. This chain links TRBV7-9 with TRBJ1-4; D is uncertain. V was trimmed by 5 bases and J by 6 bases, leaving 13 bases between them. This CDR3 spans 14 amino acids. Germline loops: CDR1 SEHNR, CDR2 FQNEAQ (reference sequence). CDR3 protein: CASSRTGADEKLFF. In DNA form, the CDR3 reads TGTGCCAGCAGCCGCACGGGCGCTGATGAAAAACTGTTTTTT.

The CDR3 is CASSPLGDEQYF. Written as DNA, the CDR3 is TGTGCCAGCAGTCCCTTAGGCGACGAGCAGTACTTC. The rearrangement links TRBV6-1 to TRBJ2-7; no clear D gene. The CDR3 consists of 12 residues. The V and J ends lost 5 bases and 5 bases respectively, with 10 bases between them. Germline-derived CDR1 and CDR2 are MNHNS and SASEGT.

The rearrangement uses TRBV5-1 and TRBJ2-7; TRBD2 matches at 9 bases. V was pared by 2 bases and J by 3 bases, with 6 bases of the junction left unmatched. In germline, CDR1 is SGHRS, CDR2 YFSETQ. The CDR3 length is 15 residues. CDR3 nucleotide sequence: TGCGCCAGCAGCTTAGATAGCGGGGGCAACTACGAGCAGTACTTC. This gives the protein CASSLDSGGNYEQYF.

The table lists this clone with a count of one. The V and J genes are TRBV11-2 and TRBJ2-1; D uncertain. The CDR3 consists of 15 residues. Germline V gene sequence: CDR1 SGHAT, CDR2 FQNNGV. The V end lost 3 bases, the J end lost 0 bases, and 9 bases lay between the germline ends. The CDR3 spells CASSFSRGSYNEQFF. CDR3 in DNA: TGTGCCAGCAGCTTTAGCAGAGGCTCCTACAATGAGCAGTTCTTC.